The clone carrying this T cell receptor beta chain was seen a handful of times. Its matching antigen is unknown. The data belong to a study of CD8+ T cells in alopecia areata. Extraction and reverse transcription of RNA yielded cDNA as the sequencing template. Sequenced by immunoSEQ multiplex PCR; TCRdb stores in-frame clones only, minus some. This table holds 90,000 to 150,000 clones, 50% to 75% found once. V lost 1 base and J lost 0, with 8 bases in between. CDR1 is SGHRS and CDR2 is YFSETQ in the germline V gene. This CDR3 contains 14 residues. General study findings and limits: One nonresponder makes the tie between baseline CD8+ expansion and response uncertain. In lesional scalp, particularly from alopecia totalis/universalis, clonality was higher than in normal scalp.

The treatment denotes: oral pan-JAK inhibitor, 5-10 mg twice daily. The receptor was derived from a human donor with alopecia areata. The sample in question was CD8+ T cells sorted from blood, obtained at week 4, from a patient treated with tofacitinib. The chain joins TRBV5-1 to TRBJ2-7; D gene unclear. The CDR3 DNA sequence: TGCGCCAGCAGCTTGTACGCCGACTCCTACGAGCAGTACTTC. Residues: CASSLYADSYEQYF.